This T cell receptor (beta chain) was retrieved from a study of T cell responses to AZD1222 COVID-19 vaccine. Looking at the study overall: The study pooled second doses at about 4 or about 12 weeks. The study, taken as a whole, reports: CD4 TCRs associated with vaccination spanned spike, dominating at 160-218 and 743-854. Clonal diversity was possibly underestimated; the donors were predominantly white British and more often female.

Repertoires were generated with immunoSEQ multiplex PCR, while TCRdb's copy carries only in-frame clones and drops some. The repertoire includes tens of thousands of clones, approximately 90% of them detected once, and 15% to 20% sits in the top ten. This clone was seen only once. Its target is unknown. The specimen was peripheral blood, collected on day 0 of AZD1222 vaccination. This sequence was found in an adult in good health.

CDR3 bases: TGTGCCAGCACCACCCTGGGGGGGCTCGGCGGGAGGGCCTACAATGAGCAGTTCTTC. This translates into CASTTLGGLGGRAYNEQFF. V and J are TRBV27 and TRBJ2-1; 9 nucleotides match TRBD2. V was pared by 7 bases and J by 2 bases, with 18 bases of the junction left unmatched. CDR3 length: 19 residues. CDR1 is MNHEY and CDR2 is SMNVEV in the germline V gene (reference sequence).